Reported below is one T cell receptor beta chain. Its antigen target is currently unknown. No base qualities exist here, and no much larger clone lies one base off it. Spanning cysteine to phenylalanine, the CDR3 consists of 15 amino acids. Here the CDR3 DNA is all that survives: 45 bases in frame from base 1. V lost 4 bases and J lost 2 bases, and the count of bases not matched to a germline gene is 5. In the germline V gene, CDR1 corresponds to MGHRA and CDR2 to YSYEKL. The donors were healthy, HIV-negative adults with no recently reported acute infections or vaccinations. All donors were Caucasian adults living in Nashville, Tennessee, USA. CD4+ T cells were enriched through magnetic negative selection, after which naive cells were positively selected on CD45RA and the remaining negative fraction served as the memory subset. Blood was obtained by leukapheresis, after which PBMCs were separated by Ficoll-Histopaque density gradient centrifugation and cryopreserved in liquid nitrogen vapor phase. Analytical flow cytometry was used to check the purity and quantity of each magnetically sorted T cell population. Each sorted fraction had its genomic DNA isolated and then quantified by UV absorbance on a Nanodrop 2000c.

Using the deep immunoSEQ assay, multiplex PCR amplified TCR CDR3 regions from genomic DNA. Genomic DNA extracted from each cell subset was distributed evenly over all wells of several immunoSEQ 96-well plates, and each plate served as one replicate. For sorted subsets, about 200 ng genomic DNA, equal to about 30,000 T cell genomes, was loaded into each replicate PCR. Purified libraries were quantified with a Qubit 3.0 fluorometer, sized on a Bioanalyzer 2100, and re-quantified with the KAPA Library Quantification kit. Each immunoSEQ 96-well plate was sequenced on its own single-read 150-cycle Illumina NextSeq 550 flow cell. The published analysis was carried out like this. The immunoSEQ output contained only junctional sequences without quality scores, so filtering could not match that applied to full-length reads. Sequences were annotated with PyIR, a Python wrapper for IgBLAST v1.9, and V/J genes and CDR3 were assigned using IMGT germline references. Reads with weak V/J assignments (E-value above 1e-6), missing CDR3, stop codons, out-of-frame junctions, or ambiguous translated residues were removed. V3J clonotypes were defined as sequences sharing the same inferred V gene, J gene, and CDR3 amino acid sequence. Percentage overlap between repertoires was calculated by dividing the number of shared unique clonotypes by the size of the smaller repertoire. Three approaches were used to assess repertoire richness: RTK rarefaction, the Chao1 estimator, and Recon v2.1 estimates of unobserved clonotypes. Generation probabilities were computed with OLGA for all TCRbeta clonotypes obtained by the gDNA method from a few donors. Sourced from immuneACCESS, this table was stored by TCRdb with only in-frame sequences that have V and J called. A share of the clones is absent; for the studies checked, an unresolved V gene accounts for under half, and the remainder has no known explanation. D and trimming were read from the DNA, whereas the V and J calls and clone size are those reported in that table. The table for this sample lists some 2,500,000 clones; around 90% of them were counted only once. The ten most abundant clones make up 0.37% of the sample.

This entry belongs to a study of shared clonotypes between healthy human individuals (dated by TCRdb to about 2020). With regard to the full study: The cohort included three men and a couple of women between 18 and 49 years of age. Leukapheresis yielded between about 0.9 and 9 billion PBMCs per donor. For each donor, three plates each were used for CD4 naive and CD4 memory, two plates were used for CD8 naive, and one plate was used for CD8 memory. Different laboratories and diverse techniques were used to prepare libraries and sequence TCR repertoires, to increase sequencing depth and limit assay-specific biases. The study deeply sequenced blood TCR repertoires of five healthy adults to estimate repertoire size and the extent of clonotype sharing between individuals.

Results the study describes overall, beyond this receptor: Higher generation probabilities were observed for clonotypes shared by all four sorted-subset donors than for non-shared clonotypes. Sharing across several donors was observed for about 4.8% of naive CD4, 3% to 4% of naive CD8, about 2.3% of memory CD4, and around 0.44% of memory CD8 clonotypes. Estimated clonotype richness was generally larger for naive than for memory subsets. Based on pairwise subsampling, the degree of clonotype sharing among donors was expected to be affected by sequencing depth. The genetic and exposure-history diversity represented was limited by the small number of donors. Sampling was restricted to blood, and TCR repertoires in tissues likely differ from the TCR repertoires found in blood. Incomplete sequencing was indicated by rarefaction of sorted-subset datasets, despite the large sequencing depth.

The rearrangement combines TRBV4-1 with TRBJ2-7, and 10 bases in between align with TRBD1. This receptor was taken from a man aged 18 to 35 in good health. Some clones in this sample may be carry-over from other donors' samples. The sequenced sample consisted of naive CD4+ T cells from PBMCs. What the cell subset or site label conveys for this sample: CD45RA+ positively selected. The CDR3 reads as follows: CASSPTGTGAYEQYF. Here is the DNA: TGCGCCAGCAGCCCCACCGGGACAGGGGCCTACGAGCAGTACTTC.